Listed here are 21 T cell receptor beta chains from one sample, sequenced in a study of blood T cell repertoires in COVID-19. Produced via immunoSEQ multiplex PCR; TCRdb's table is partial and in-frame only. Among more than 95,000 clones listed, 65% to 85% were seen once. Sample: peripheral blood. The origin of the receptors is a man older than 75 with active or convalescent COVID-19.

The rearrangement uses TRBV18 and TRBJ2-3; D is perhaps TRBD2 (6 bases). Trimming removed 4 bases at V and 4 bases at J, with 15 bases between. The CDR3 length is 15 residues. The germline V gene has CDR1 KGHSH and CDR2 LQKENI. The chain's CDR3 is CASSQRLGPSDTQYF. In nucleotides, the CDR3 is TGTGCCAGCTCACAGAGACTAGGGCCCTCAGATACGCAGTATTTT.

The table lists this clone with a count of one. The chain joins TRBV10-3 to TRBJ1-4; 8 bases are shared with TRBD1. V gave up 10 bases and J gave up 2 bases; unmatched junction bases: 3. The germline CDR1 and CDR2 sequences are ENHRY and SYGVKD. The CDR3 has 13 residues. The chain's CDR3 is CATTGGTNEKLFF. CDR3 coding DNA: TGTGCCACAACAGGGGGGACTAATGAAAAACTGTTTTTT.

The chain employs TRBV21-1 and TRBJ1-3; the table names TRBD1, a call not compared with the DNA. TRBV21-1 is tagged as a pseudogene. This CDR3 is built from 16 residues. The DNA of the CDR3 is TGTGCCAGCAGCGCCAGACAGGCCTACTCTGGAAACACCATATATTTT. This gives the protein CASSARQAYSGNTIYF.

J is TRBJ2-3 and V is TRBV9, with no clear D. V was cut by 0 bases and J by 0 bases, with 11 bases left in between. The CDR3 sequence is 16 residues long. Germline CDR1 and CDR2: SGDLS and YYNGEE. The chain's CDR3 is CASSVGATYSTDTQYF. The CDR3 DNA reads TGTGCCAGCAGCGTAGGGGCAACCTATAGCACAGATACGCAGTATTTT.

The rearrangement uses TRBV3-1 (or the pseudogene TRBV3-2) and TRBJ2-1; TRBD2 matches 12 bases. V lost 5 bases and J lost 9; bases outside the gene matches: 5. Germline V gives CDR1 LGHDT, CDR2 YNNKEL (reference sequence). This CDR3 comprises 14 residues. The chain's CDR3 is CASSDLAGGIEQFF. Here the CDR3 DNA reads TGTGCCAGCAGCGACCTAGCGGGGGGGATTGAGCAGTTCTTC.

The chain has TRBV27 and TRBJ1-5, with 8 bases aligning to TRBD1. Losses at the gene ends were 4 bases for V and 4 bases for J; bases not matched to a gene: 3. The CDR3 is made up of 14 amino acids. Germline CDR1 is MNHEY and CDR2 is SMNVEV (reference sequence). The CDR3 DNA follows: TGTGCCAGCAGTTACCAGGGGGCGAATCAGCCCCAGCATTTT. Protein: CASSYQGANQPQHF.

The chain is built from TRBV3-1 (or the pseudogene TRBV3-2) and TRBJ1-1; D unresolved. CDR3 length: 11 amino acids. V was pared by 4 bases and J by 4 bases, with 4 bases between. Germline V gene data show CDR1 as LGHDT and CDR2 as YNNKEL (reference sequence). The CDR3 DNA reads as TGTGCCAGCAGCCGGGCCACTGAAGCTTTCTTT. It yields the protein CASSRATEAFF.

The V and J genes are TRBV18 and TRBJ2-3; 8 nucleotides align to TRBD1. CDR3 length: 14 amino acids. Germline V gene lookup returns CDR1 KGHSH and CDR2 LQKENI. V gave up 5 bases and J gave up 3 bases; unmatched junction bases: 4. CDR3 residues: CASSRTGMTDTQYF. The CDR3 DNA reads as TGTGCCAGCTCAAGGACAGGGATGACAGATACGCAGTATTTT. The full variable domain, completed using reference TRBV18 and TRBJ2-3, is NAGVMQNPRHLVRRRGQEARLRCSPMKGHSHVYWYRQLPEEGLKFMVYLQKENIIDESGMPKERFSAEFPKEGPSILRIQQVVRGDSAAYFCASSRTGMTDTQYFGPGTRLTVL.

The chain recombines TRBV2 with TRBJ1-1; possibly TRBD1 for D (6 bases). CDR1 is SNHLY and CDR2 is FYNNEI in the germline V gene. The V and J ends lost 3 bases and 1 base respectively, with 12 bases between them. This CDR3 contains 15 residues. The CDR3 coding sequence is TGTGCCAGCAGTGATCCAGGGGCCCCGAACACTGAAGCTTTCTTT. Its protein product is CASSDPGAPNTEAFF.

The chain employs TRBV7-9 and TRBJ2-7; D gene unclear. The V gene lost 3 bases and the J gene lost 5 bases, with 11 bases spanning the gap. The germline gives CDR1 SEHNR, CDR2 FQNEAQ (reference sequence). The CDR3 sequence is 13 residues long. The CDR3 region has the DNA TGTGCCAGCAGCTTGGGCAGTATCAACGAGCAGTACTTC. This codes for CASSLGSINEQYF.

The V call is TRBV24-1, the J call TRBJ2-7, with 8 bases fitting TRBD1. This CDR3 is built from 17 residues. J gave up 4 bases and V 4 bases, and 14 bases lay outside the gene matches. CDR1 and CDR2 (germline): KGHDR, SFDVKD. CDR3 protein: CATSDLFGQGANYEQYF. CDR3 bases: TGTGCCACCAGTGACCTTTTCGGGCAGGGGGCGAATTACGAGCAGTACTTC.

J is TRBJ2-3 and V is TRBV7-8, with D perhaps matching TRBD1 (6 bases). The CDR3 is 15 amino acids. V shed 2 bases and J shed 0 bases, with 9 bases lying between them. Germline CDR1 SGHVS, CDR2 FQNEAQ. DNA of the CDR3: TGTGCCAGCAGCTTACTGGGGGCAAGCACAGATACGCAGTATTTT. Translated: CASSLLGASTDTQYF.

A few counts support this clone. The chain links TRBV6-5 to TRBJ1-1; D possibly corresponds to TRBD1 (5 bases). Germline lookup yields CDR1 MNHEY and CDR2 SVGAGI. The CDR3 spans 15 residues. V was pared by 5 bases and J by 3 bases, with 16 bases between. The CDR3 coding sequence is TGTGCCAGCAGTACCCGAGGGACTCCTCACACTGAAGCTTTCTTT. Translation: CASSTRGTPHTEAFF.

In the case of this clone: Within the sample, other DNA sequences also encode this same CDR3. The V and J genes are TRBV2 and TRBJ1-6; TRBD1 is a possible D gene (5 bases). V lost 3 bases to trimming and J lost 6 bases, with 9 bases between them. The CDR3 is 14 residues long. Germline loops: CDR1 SNHLY, CDR2 FYNNEI. CDR3 loop: CASSDGQGNSPLHF. CDR3 DNA sequence: TGTGCCAGCAGTGATGGGCAGGGTAATTCACCCCTCCACTTT. The variable domain in full, completed from reference TRBV2 and TRBJ1-6, reads EPEVTQTPSHQVTQMGQEVILRCVPISNHLYFYWYRQILGQKVEFLVSFYNNEISEKSEIFDDQFSVERPDGSNFTLKIRSTKLEDSAMYFCASSDGQGNSPLHFGNGTRLTVT.

The chain employs TRBV6-2 or TRBV6-3 and TRBJ2-2; 7 bases line up with TRBD2. The junction had 0 bases not matched to a gene; V was cut back by 2 bases and J by 3 bases. Germline V gene sequence: CDR1 MNHEY, CDR2 SVGEGT. This CDR3 comprises 14 residues. CDR3 nucleotides: TGTGCCAGCAGTTACACTAGCGACACCGGGGAGCTGTTTTTT. Amino acid sequence: CASSYTSDTGELFF.

This chain connects TRBV10-3 to TRBJ2-1, with a tentative D call TRBD2 (5 bases). With 6 bases removed from V and 5 bases from J, the gap between germline ends came to 14 bases. From germline, CDR1 is ENHRY and CDR2 SYGVKD. The length of the CDR3 is 14 residues. In DNA form, the CDR3 reads TGTGCCATCAGAAGAGTAGCGCCCAACAATGAGCAGTTCTTC. It translates to CAIRRVAPNNEQFF.

The chain couples TRBV30 to TRBJ1-6; 7 bases agree with TRBD1. The CDR3 totals 14 residues. Germline V CDR1 and CDR2: GTSNPN, SVGIG (reference sequence). V trimming: 2 bases; J trimming: 3 bases; junction bases outside the gene matches: 1. This CDR3 reads CAWSRDSYNSPLHF. CDR3 DNA sequence: TGTGCCTGGAGTCGGGACAGCTATAATTCACCCCTCCACTTT.

V is TRBV9 and J is TRBJ2-1, with D unresolved. Germline lookup yields CDR1 SGDLS and CDR2 YYNGEE. The CDR3 length is 13 residues. Trimming stripped 2 bases from V and 5 bases from J, with 8 bases between. The CDR3: CASSVPPDNEQFF. The CDR3 DNA is TGTGCCAGCAGCGTCCCCCCGGACAATGAGCAGTTCTTC.

Relative to its sample, this clone is medium-sized (0.01 to 0.1%). J is TRBJ1-4 and V is TRBV5-8; TRBD1 matches 12 bases. The V gene end was trimmed by 3 bases and the J gene end by 6 bases; junction bases not matched to a gene: 9. The germline V gene encodes CDR1 SGHTS and CDR2 YDEGEE. The CDR3 loop spans 17 amino acids. The CDR3 loop is CASSYMGQGADYEKLFF. The CDR3 DNA reads as TGTGCCAGCAGCTACATGGGACAGGGGGCCGATTATGAAAAACTGTTTTTT.

The sample holds many counts of this clone. This chain joins TRBV3-1 (or the pseudogene TRBV3-2) and TRBJ1-2; D remains ambiguous. The CDR3 spans 14 residues. V was pared by 4 bases and J by 6 bases, with 15 bases between. CDR1 LGHDT and CDR2 YNNKEL come from the germline V gene (reference sequence). The CDR3 DNA reads as TGTGCCAGCAGCCCAATCGCGGGTGTCGATGGCTACACCTTC. Amino acid sequence: CASSPIAGVDGYTF.

This clone appeared once. This chain connects TRBV27 to TRBJ1-1; D is unresolved. Trimming took off 9 bases at V and 7 bases at J, with 15 bases between the two ends. CDR1 is MNHEY, CDR2 SMNVEV, per germline (reference sequence). The CDR3 spans 12 residues. CDR3 protein: CASTNDWREAFF. The CDR3 DNA reads TGTGCCAGTACAAACGACTGGCGTGAAGCTTTCTTT.